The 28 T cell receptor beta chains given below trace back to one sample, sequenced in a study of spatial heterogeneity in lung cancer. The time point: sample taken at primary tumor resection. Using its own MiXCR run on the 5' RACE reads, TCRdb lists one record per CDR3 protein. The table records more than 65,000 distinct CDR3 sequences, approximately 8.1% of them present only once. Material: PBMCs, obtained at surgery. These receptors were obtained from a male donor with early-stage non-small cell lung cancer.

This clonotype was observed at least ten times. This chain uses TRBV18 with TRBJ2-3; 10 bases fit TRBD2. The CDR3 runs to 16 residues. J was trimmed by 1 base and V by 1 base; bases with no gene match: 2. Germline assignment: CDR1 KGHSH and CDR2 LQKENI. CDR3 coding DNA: TGTGCCAGCTCACCACTCGGACTAGCGGGCACAGATACGCAGTATTTT. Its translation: CASSPLGLAGTDTQYF. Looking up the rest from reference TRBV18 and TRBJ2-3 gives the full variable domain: NAGVMQNPRHLVRRRGQEARLRCSPMKGHSHVYWYRQLPEEGLKFMVYLQKENIIDESGMPKERFSAEFPKEGPSILRIQQVVRGDSAAYFCASSPLGLAGTDTQYFGPGTRLTVL.

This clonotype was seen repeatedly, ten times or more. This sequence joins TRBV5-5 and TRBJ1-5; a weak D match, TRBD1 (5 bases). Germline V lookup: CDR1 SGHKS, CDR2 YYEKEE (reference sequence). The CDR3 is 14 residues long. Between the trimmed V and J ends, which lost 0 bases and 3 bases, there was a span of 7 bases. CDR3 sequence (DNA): TGTGCCAGCAGCTTGGGGGGGATCAATCAGCCCCAGCATTTT. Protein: CASSLGGINQPQHF.

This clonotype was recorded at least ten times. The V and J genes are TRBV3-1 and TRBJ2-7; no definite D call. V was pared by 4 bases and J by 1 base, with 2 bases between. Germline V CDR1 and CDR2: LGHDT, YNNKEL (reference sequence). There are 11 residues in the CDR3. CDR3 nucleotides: TGTGCCAGCAGCCGGTCCTACGAGCAGTACTTC. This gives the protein CASSRSYEQYF.

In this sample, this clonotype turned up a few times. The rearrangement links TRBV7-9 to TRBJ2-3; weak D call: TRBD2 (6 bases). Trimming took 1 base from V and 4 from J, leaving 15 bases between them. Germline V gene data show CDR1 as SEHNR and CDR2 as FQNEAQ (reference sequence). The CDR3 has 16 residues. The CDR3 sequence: CASSLGAGSVADTQYF. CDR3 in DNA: TGTGCCAGCAGCTTAGGGGCGGGATCCGTCGCAGATACGCAGTATTTT.

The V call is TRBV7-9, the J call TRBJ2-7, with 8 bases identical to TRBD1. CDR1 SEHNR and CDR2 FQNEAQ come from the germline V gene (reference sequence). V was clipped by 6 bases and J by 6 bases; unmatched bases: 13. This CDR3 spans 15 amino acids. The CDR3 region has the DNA TGTGCCAGCAGTTTGCTCGGACAGGGAGTGGTCGAGCAGTACTTC. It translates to CASSLLGQGVVEQYF.

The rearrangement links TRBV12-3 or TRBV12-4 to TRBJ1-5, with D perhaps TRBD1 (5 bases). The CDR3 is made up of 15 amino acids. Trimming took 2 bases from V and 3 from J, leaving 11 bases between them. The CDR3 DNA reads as TGTGCCAGCAGTTTACAAGCGGGACCCAATCAGCCCCAGCATTTT. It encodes CASSLQAGPNQPQHF.

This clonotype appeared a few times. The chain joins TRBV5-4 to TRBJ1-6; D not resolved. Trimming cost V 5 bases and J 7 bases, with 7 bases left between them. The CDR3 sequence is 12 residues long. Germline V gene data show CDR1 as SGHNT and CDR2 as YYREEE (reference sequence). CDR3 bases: TGTGCCAGCAGAGCCGGAAATTCACCCCTCCACTTT. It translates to CASRAGNSPLHF.

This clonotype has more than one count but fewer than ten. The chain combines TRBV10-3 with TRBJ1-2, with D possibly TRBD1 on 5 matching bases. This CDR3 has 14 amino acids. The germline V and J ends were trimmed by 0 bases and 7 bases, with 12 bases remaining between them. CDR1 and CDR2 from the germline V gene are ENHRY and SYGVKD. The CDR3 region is CAISESVGTSGYTF. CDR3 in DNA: TGTGCCATCAGTGAGTCTGTCGGGACTAGTGGCTACACCTTC.

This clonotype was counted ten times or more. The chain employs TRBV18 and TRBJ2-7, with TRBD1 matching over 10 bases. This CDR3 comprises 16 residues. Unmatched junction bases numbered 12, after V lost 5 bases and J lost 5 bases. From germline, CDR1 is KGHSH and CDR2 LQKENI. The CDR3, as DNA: TGTGCCAGCTCAGCACTGGGCCGACAGGGGGCGGACGAGCAGTACTTC. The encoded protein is CASSALGRQGADEQYF. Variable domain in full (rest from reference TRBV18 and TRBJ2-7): NAGVMQNPRHLVRRRGQEARLRCSPMKGHSHVYWYRQLPEEGLKFMVYLQKENIIDESGMPKERFSAEFPKEGPSILRIQQVVRGDSAAYFCASSALGRQGADEQYFGPGTRLTVT.

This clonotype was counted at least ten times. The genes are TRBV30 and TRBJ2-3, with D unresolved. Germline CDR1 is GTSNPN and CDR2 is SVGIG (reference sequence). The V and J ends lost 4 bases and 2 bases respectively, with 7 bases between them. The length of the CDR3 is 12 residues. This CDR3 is CAWTRSTDTQYF. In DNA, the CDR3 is TGTGCCTGGACTAGATCCACAGATACGCAGTATTTT.

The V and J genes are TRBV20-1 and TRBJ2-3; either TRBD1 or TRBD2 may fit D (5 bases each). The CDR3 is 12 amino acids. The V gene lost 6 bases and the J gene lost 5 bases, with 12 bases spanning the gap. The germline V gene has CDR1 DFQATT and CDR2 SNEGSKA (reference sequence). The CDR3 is CSAITRGDTQYF. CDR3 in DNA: TGCAGTGCGATTACTAGGGGAGATACGCAGTATTTT.

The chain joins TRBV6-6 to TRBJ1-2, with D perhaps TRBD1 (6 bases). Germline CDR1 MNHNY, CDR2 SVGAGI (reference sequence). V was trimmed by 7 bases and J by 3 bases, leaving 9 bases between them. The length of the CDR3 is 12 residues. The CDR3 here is CASTRGDYGYTF. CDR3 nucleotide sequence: TGTGCCAGCACCAGGGGTGACTATGGCTACACCTTC.

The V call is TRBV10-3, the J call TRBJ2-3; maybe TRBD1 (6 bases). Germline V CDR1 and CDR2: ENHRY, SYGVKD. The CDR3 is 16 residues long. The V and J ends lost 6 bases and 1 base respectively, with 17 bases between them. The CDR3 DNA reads TGTGCCATCAGCGCTCTCAGGGGCTCGGGCACAGATACGCAGTATTTT. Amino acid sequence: CAISALRGSGTDTQYF.

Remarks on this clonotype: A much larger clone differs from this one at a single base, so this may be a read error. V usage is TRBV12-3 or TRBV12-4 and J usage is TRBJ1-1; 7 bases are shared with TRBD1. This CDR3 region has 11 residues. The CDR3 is CASSLEGTAYF. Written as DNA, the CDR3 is TGTGCCAGCAGTTTAGAGGGGACAGCTTACTTT.

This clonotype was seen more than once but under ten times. CDR3 in DNA: TGTGCCACCAGTGGGGGACTAGCGGGCCTTGTCGAGCAGTTCTTC. Translating gives CATSGGLAGLVEQFF. This rearrangement joins TRBV24-1 to TRBJ2-1; the match to TRBD2 covers 12 bases. The CDR3 loop spans 15 amino acids. Germline V gives CDR1 KGHDR, CDR2 SFDVKD. V shed 5 bases and J 10 bases; nucleotides not matched to a gene: 8.

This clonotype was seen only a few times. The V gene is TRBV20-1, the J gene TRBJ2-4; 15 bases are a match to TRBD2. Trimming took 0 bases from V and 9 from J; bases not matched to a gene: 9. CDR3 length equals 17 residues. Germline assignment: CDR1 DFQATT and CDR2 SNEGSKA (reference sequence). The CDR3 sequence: CSARDLRTSGRGSIQYF. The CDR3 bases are TGCAGTGCTAGAGATCTTCGGACTAGCGGGAGGGGGAGCATTCAGTACTTC.

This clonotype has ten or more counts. This chain's CDR3 is CSAKARQGSGTEAFF. DNA of the CDR3: TGCAGTGCTAAAGCCCGACAGGGGTCCGGCACTGAAGCTTTCTTT. The genes are TRBV20-1 and TRBJ1-1; TRBD1 matches at 8 bases. With V trimmed by 4 bases and J by 4 bases, 11 bases remained unmatched. The CDR3 contains 15 residues. The germline V gene encodes CDR1 DFQATT and CDR2 SNEGSKA (reference sequence).

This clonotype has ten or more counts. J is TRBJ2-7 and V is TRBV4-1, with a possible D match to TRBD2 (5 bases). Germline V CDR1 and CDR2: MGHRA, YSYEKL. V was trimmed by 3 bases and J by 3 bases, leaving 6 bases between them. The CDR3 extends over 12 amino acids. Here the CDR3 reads CASSQGSYEQYF. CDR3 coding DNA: TGCGCCAGCAGCCAGGGGAGCTACGAGCAGTACTTC.

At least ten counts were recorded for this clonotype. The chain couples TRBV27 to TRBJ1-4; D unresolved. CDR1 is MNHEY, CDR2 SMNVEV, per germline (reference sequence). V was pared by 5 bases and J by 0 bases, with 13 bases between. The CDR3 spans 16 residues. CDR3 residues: CASSLRAFATNEKLFF. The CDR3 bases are TGTGCCAGCAGTCTCCGGGCCTTTGCAACTAATGAAAAACTGTTTTTT.

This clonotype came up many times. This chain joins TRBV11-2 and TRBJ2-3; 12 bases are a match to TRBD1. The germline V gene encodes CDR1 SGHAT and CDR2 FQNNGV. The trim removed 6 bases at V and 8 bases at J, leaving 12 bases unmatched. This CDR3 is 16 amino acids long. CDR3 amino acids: CASRAPGQGAISTQYF. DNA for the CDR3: TGTGCCAGCAGGGCTCCGGGACAGGGGGCGATTTCTACGCAGTATTTT.

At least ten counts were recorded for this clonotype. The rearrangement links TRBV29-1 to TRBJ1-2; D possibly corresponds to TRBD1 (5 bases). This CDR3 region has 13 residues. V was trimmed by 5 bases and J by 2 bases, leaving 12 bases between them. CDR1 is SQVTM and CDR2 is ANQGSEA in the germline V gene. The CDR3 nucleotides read TGCAGCGTTAGGCCCGACAGAAACTATGGCTACACCTTC. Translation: CSVRPDRNYGYTF.

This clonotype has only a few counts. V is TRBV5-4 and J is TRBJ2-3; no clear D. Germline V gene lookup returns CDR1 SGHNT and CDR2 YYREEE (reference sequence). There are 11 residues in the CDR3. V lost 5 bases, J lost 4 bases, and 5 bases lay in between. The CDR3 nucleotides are TGTGCCAGCAGTGCTGCAGATACGCAGTATTTT. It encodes CASSAADTQYF.

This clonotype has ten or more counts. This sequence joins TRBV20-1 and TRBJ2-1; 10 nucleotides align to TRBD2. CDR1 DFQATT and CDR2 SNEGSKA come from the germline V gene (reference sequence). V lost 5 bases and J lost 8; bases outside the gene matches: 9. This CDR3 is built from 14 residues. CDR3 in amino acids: CSALGTSETDEQFF. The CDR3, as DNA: TGCAGTGCTCTGGGGACTAGCGAGACTGATGAGCAGTTCTTC.

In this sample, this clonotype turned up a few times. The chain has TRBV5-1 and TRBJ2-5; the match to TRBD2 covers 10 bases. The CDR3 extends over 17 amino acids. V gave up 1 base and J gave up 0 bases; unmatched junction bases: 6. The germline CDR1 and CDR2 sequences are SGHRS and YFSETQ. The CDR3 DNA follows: TGCGCCAGCAGCTTGCCTGGGACTAGCGTAAACCAAGAGACCCAGTACTTC. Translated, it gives CASSLPGTSVNQETQYF.

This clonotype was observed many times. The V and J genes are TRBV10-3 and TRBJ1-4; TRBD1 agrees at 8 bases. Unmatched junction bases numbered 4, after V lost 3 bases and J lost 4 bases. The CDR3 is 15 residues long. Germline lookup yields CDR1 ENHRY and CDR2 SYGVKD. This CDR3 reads CAISDPGQGNEKLFF. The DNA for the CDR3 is TGTGCCATCAGTGATCCCGGACAGGGTAATGAAAAACTGTTTTTT.

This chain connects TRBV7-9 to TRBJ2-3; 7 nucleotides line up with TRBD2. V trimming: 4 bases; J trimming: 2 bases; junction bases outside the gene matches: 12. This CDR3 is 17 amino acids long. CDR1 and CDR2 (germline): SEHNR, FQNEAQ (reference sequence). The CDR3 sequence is CASSWALAGADTDTQYF. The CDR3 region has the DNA TGTGCCAGCAGCTGGGCTCTGGCGGGAGCAGACACAGATACGCAGTATTTT.

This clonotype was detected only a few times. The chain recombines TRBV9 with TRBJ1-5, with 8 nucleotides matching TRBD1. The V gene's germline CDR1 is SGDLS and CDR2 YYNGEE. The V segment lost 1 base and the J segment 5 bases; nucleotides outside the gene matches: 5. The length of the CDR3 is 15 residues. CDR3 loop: CASSVTGQEDQPQHF. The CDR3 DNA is TGTGCCAGCAGCGTAACGGGACAGGAGGATCAGCCCCAGCATTTT.

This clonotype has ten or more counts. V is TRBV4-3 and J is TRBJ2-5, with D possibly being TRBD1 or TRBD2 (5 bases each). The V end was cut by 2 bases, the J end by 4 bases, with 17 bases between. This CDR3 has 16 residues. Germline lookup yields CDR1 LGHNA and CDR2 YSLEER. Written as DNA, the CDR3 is TGCGCCAGCAGCCAACATACAGGCCCCGGGGCAGAGACCCAGTACTTC. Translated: CASSQHTGPGAETQYF.